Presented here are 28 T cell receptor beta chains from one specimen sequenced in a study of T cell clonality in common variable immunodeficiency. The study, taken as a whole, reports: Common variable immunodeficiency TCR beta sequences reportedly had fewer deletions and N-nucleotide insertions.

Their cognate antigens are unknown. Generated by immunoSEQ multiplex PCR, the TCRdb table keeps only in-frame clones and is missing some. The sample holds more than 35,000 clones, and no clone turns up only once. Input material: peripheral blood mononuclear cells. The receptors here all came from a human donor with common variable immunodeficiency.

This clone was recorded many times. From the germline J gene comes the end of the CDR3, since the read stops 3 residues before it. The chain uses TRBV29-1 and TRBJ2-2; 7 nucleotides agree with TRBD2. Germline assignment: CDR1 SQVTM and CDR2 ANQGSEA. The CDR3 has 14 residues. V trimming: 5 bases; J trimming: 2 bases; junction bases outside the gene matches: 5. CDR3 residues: CSVKSSGNTGELFF. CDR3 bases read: TGCAGCGTTAAGTCTAGCGGTAACACCGGGGAG.

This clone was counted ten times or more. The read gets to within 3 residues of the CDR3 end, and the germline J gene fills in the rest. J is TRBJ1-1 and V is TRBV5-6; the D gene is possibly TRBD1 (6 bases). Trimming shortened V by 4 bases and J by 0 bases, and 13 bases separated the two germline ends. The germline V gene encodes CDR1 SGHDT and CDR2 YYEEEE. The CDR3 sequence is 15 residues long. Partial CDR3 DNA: TGTGCCAGCAGCCATCGGACAGTCATGAACACTGAA. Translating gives CASSHRTVMNTE. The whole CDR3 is CASSHRTVMNTEAFF.

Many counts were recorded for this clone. CDR3 DNA, as far as it was read: TGTGCCAGCAGCCTTCTCGGACAGGGAGGATCCTACAATGAG. Protein product: CASSLLGQGGSYNE. From start to end, the CDR3 is CASSLLGQGGSYNEQFF. This chain connects TRBV14 to TRBJ2-1; 8 bases are shared with TRBD1. The read falls 3 residues short of the CDR3 end, and the missing part is taken from the germline J gene. CDR3 length equals 17 residues. Germline V gene lookup returns CDR1 SGHDN and CDR2 FVKESK. V shed 4 bases and J 1 base; nucleotides not matched to a gene: 9.

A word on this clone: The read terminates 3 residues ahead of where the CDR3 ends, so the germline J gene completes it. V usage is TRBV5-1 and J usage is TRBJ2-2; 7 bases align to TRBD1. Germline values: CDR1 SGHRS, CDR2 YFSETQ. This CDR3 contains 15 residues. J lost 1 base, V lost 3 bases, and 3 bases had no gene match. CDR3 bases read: TGCGCCAGCAGCTCTGGGACAGTGAACACCGGGGAG. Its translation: CASSSGTVNTGE. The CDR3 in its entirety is CASSSGTVNTGELFF.

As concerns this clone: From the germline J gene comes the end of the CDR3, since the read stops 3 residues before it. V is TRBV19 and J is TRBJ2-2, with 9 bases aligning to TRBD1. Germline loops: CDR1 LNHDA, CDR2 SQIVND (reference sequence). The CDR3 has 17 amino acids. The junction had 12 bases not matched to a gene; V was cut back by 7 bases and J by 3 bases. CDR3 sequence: CASTGTGPPPYTGELFF. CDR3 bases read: TGTGCCAGTACTGGGACAGGGCCTCCGCCTTACACCGGGGAG.

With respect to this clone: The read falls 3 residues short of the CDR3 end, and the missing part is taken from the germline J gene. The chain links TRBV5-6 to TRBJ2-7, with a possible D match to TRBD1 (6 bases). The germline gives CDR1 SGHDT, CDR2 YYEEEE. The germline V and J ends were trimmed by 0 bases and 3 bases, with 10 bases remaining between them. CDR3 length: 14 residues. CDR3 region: CASSLAGADYEQYF. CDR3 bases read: TGTGCCAGCAGCTTGGCAGGGGCCGACTACGAG.

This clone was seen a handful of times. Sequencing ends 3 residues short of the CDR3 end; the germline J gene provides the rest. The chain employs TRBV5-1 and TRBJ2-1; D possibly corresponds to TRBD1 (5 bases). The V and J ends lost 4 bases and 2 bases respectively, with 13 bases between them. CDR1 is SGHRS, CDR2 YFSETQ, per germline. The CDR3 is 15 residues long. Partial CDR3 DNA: TGCGCCAGCAGCAGAGAGACAGAACCCTACAATGAG. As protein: CASSRETEPYNE. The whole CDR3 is CASSRETEPYNEQFF.

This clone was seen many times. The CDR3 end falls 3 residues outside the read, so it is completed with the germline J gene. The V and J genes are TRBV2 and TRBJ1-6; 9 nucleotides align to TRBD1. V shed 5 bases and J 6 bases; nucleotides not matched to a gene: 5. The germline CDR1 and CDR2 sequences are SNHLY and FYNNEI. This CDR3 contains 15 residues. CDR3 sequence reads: CASSTGGQSNSPLHF. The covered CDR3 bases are TGTGCCAGCAGTACAGGGGGCCAGAGTAATTCACCC.

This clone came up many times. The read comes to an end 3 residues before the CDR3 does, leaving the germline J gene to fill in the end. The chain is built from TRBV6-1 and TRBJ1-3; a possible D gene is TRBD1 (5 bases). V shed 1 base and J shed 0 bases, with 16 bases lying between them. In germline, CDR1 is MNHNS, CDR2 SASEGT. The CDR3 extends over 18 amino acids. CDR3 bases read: TGTGCCAGCAGTGAAGGAAGGGGAAGACAGAGCTCTGGAAACACC. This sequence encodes CASSEGRGRQSSGNT. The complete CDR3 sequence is CASSEGRGRQSSGNTIYF.

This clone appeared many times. CDR3 DNA (partial): TGTGCCAGCAGCTTTTCCGGGACAGGGGACTATGGC. Protein: CASSFSGTGDYG. The whole CDR3 protein is CASSFSGTGDYGYTF. The gene calls are TRBV13 and TRBJ1-2, with 10 nucleotides matching TRBD1. Read data end 3 residues before the CDR3 end; the end is taken from the germline J gene. The CDR3 extends over 15 amino acids. CDR1 is PRHDT, CDR2 FYEKMQ, per germline (reference sequence). The V and J ends lost 3 bases and 3 bases, in that order; junction bases with no gene match: 4.

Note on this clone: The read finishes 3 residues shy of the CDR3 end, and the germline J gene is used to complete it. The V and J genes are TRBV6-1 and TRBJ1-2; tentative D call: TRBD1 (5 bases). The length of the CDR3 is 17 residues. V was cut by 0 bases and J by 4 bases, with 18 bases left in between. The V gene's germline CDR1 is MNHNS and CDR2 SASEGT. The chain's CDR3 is CASSEAARRGSSYGYTF. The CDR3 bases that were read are TGTGCCAGCAGTGAAGCGGCAAGAAGGGGAAGTAGCTATGGC.

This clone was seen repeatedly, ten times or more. CDR3 bases read: TGTGCCAGCAGCTCCGGACAGGGGCCAAATTCACCC. Translated: CASSSGQGPNSP. The full CDR3 is CASSSGQGPNSPLHF. J is TRBJ1-6 and V is TRBV7-6, with 9 bases that match TRBD1. Read sequence stops 3 residues before the CDR3 end, and the germline J gene provides the missing end. V gave up 4 bases and J gave up 7 bases; unmatched junction bases: 5. Germline V gene sequence: CDR1 SGHVS, CDR2 FNYEAQ. The CDR3 covers 15 residues.

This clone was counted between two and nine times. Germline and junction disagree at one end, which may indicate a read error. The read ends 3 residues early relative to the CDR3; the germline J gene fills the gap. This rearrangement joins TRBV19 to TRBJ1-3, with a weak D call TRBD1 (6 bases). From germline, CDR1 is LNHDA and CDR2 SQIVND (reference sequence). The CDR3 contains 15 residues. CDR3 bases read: TGTGCCAGTAGCATAGCTCCAGGGGCTGGAAACACC. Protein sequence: CASSIAPGAGNT. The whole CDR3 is CASSIAPGAGNTIYF.

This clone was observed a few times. CDR3 DNA, as far as it was read: TGTGCCAGCAGCTCCGGGACAGCAAAAAACATT. It codes for CASSSGTAKNI. The CDR3, in full, reads CASSSGTAKNIQYF. The chain employs TRBV7-2 and TRBJ2-4; 7 bases map to TRBD1. The read ends 3 residues early relative to the CDR3; the germline J gene fills the gap. The CDR3 has 14 amino acids. Germline V gives CDR1 SGHTA, CDR2 FQGNSA. V lost 4 bases to trimming and J lost 4 bases; unmatched junction nucleotides: 4.

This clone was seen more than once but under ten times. CDR3 bases read: TGTGCCGCCCTCTCAGGGGGCCGTGGTTCACCC. Amino acid sequence: CAALSGGRGSP. The CDR3 reads in full as CAALSGGRGSPLHF. The chain employs TRBV30 and TRBJ1-6; 8 bases line up with TRBD1. The read terminates 3 residues ahead of where the CDR3 ends, so the germline J gene completes it. Germline CDR1 and CDR2: GTSNPN and SVGIG (reference sequence). V lost 8 bases, J lost 9 bases, and 12 bases stayed unmatched. The length of the CDR3 is 14 residues.

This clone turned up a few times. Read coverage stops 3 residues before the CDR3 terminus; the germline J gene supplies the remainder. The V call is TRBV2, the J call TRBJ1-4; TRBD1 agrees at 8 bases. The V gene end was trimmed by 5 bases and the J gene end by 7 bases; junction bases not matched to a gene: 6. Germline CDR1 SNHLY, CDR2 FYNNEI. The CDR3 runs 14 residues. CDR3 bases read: TGTGCCAGCAGTCCTGGACAGGGAGGTGAAAAA. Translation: CASSPGQGGEK. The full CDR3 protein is CASSPGQGGEKLFF.

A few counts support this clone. The covered CDR3 bases are TGTGCCAGCAGATCGCTAGCGGGCTACTACAATGAG. It specifies CASRSLAGYYNE. The complete CDR3 protein is CASRSLAGYYNEQFF. The V call is TRBV7-8, the J call TRBJ2-1; the match to TRBD2 covers 8 bases. The CDR3 end is not reached by the read, which stops 3 residues before it; the germline J gene fills it in. The J segment lost 3 bases and the V segment lost 6 bases, leaving 7 bases of the junction unmatched. Germline loops: CDR1 SGHVS, CDR2 FQNEAQ. The CDR3 loop spans 15 amino acids.

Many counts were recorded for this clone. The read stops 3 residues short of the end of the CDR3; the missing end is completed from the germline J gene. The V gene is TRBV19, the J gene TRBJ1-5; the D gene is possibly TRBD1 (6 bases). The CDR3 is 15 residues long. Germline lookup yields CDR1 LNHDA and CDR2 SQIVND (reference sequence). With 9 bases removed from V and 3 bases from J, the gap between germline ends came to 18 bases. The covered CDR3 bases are TGTGCCAGCCACGGACCACAGGGCTACAATCAGCCC. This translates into CASHGPQGYNQP. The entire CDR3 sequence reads CASHGPQGYNQPQHF.

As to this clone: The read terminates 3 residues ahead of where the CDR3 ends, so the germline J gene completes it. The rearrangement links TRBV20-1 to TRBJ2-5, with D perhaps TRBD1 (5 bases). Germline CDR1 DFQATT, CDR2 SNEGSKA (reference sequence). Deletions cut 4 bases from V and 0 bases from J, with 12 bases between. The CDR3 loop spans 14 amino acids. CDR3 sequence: CSATSGHHQETQYF. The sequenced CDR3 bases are TGCAGTGCTACCTCAGGACACCACCAAGAGACC.

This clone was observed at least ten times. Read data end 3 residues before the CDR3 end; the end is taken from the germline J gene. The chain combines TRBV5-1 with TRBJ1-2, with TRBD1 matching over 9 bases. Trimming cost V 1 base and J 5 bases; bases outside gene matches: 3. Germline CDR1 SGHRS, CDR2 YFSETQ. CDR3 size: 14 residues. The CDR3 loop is CASSLYGQGYGYTF. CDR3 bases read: TGCGCCAGCAGCTTGTACGGACAGGGGTATGGC.

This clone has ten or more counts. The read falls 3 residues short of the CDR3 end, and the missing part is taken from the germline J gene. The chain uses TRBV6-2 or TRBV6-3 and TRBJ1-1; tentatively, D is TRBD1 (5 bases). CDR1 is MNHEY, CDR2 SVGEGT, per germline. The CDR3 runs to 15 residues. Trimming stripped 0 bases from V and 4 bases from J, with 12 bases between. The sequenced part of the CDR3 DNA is TGTGCCAGCAGTTACTCGGGGCTGACAATCACTGAA. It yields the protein CASSYSGLTITE. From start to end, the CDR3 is CASSYSGLTITEAFF.

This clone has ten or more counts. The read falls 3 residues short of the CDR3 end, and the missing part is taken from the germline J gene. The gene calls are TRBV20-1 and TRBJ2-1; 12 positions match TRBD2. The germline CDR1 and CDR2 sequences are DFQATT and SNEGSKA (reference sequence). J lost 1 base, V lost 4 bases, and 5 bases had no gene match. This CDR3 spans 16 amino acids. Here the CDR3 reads CSANLAGGRSYNEQFF. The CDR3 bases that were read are TGCAGTGCTAATCTAGCGGGAGGGAGGTCCTACAATGAG.

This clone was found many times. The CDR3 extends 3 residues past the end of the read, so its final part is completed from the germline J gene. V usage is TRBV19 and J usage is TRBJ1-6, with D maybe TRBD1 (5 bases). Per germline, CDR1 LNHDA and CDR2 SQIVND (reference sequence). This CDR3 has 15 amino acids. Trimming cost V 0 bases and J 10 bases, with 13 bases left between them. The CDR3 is CASSIEGEVKSPLHF. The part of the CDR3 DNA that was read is TGTGCCAGTAGTATAGAAGGGGAGGTCAAATCACCC.

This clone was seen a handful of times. The CDR3 sequence is CASSSGTAGGEQYF. CDR3 bases read: TGTGCCAGCAGCTCCGGGACCGCGGGGGGCGAG. This rearrangement joins TRBV7-2 to TRBJ2-7; 8 bases fit TRBD2. The read terminates 3 residues ahead of where the CDR3 ends, so the germline J gene completes it. The CDR3 loop spans 14 amino acids. V shed 4 bases and J 6 bases; nucleotides not matched to a gene: 8. In germline, CDR1 is SGHTA, CDR2 FQGNSA.

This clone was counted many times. The CDR3 bases that were read are TGTGCCAGCAGCAACAGACTAGCGGGCGAG. Its protein is CASSNRLAGE. From start to end, the CDR3 is CASSNRLAGEQYF. The V and J genes are TRBV11-2 and TRBJ2-7; 10 nucleotides agree with TRBD2. The read ends 3 residues early relative to the CDR3; the germline J gene fills the gap. The germline V gene encodes CDR1 SGHAT and CDR2 FQNNGV. This CDR3 spans 13 amino acids. V shed 5 bases, J shed 6 bases, and the junction held 4 bases outside the gene matches.

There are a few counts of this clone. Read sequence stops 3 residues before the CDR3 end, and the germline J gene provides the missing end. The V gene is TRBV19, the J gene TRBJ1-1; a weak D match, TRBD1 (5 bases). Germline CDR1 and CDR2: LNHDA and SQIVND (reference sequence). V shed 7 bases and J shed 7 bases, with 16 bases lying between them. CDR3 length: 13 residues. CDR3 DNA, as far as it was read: TGTGCCAGTAAAACCGACAGTGATGGTGAA. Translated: CASKTDSDGE. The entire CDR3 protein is CASKTDSDGEAFF.

This CDR3 is CASSETVTPLHF. Incomplete CDR3 DNA: TGTGCCAGCAGTGAAACGGTGACACCC. This chain joins TRBV2 and TRBJ1-6; no clear D gene. The read finishes 3 residues shy of the CDR3 end, and the germline J gene is used to complete it. The V end was cut by 2 bases, the J end by 11 bases, with 7 bases between. The germline V gene has CDR1 SNHLY and CDR2 FYNNEI. The CDR3 totals 12 residues.

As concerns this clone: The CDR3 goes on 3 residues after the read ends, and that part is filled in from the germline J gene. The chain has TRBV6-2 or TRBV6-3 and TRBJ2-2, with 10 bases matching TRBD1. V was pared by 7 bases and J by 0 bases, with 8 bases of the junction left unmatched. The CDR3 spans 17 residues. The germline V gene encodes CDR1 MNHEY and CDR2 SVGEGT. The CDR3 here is CASIPTGQGANTGELFF. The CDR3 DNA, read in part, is TGTGCCAGCATACCTACTGGACAGGGGGCGAACACCGGGGAG.